These T cell receptor beta chains were read from a single sample in a study of T cell responses to AZD1222 COVID-19 vaccine. The method was immunoSEQ multiplex PCR; TCRdb's version includes in-frame clones alone and lacks a portion of them. The data contain 100,000 to 150,000 clones, about 93% of them seen just once; the ten biggest clones take up around 5%. Specimen: peripheral blood, collected 28 days after the second AZD1222 dose. These receptors originate from an adult who received the AZD1222 COVID-19 vaccine. Both conserved end residues are part of each CDR3. The order of the fields is D gene, J gene, clone size, V gene, CDR3 DNA, CDR3 protein. The D gene is left open where the match is weak. Clone size, where shown, is once, few, many, or a class for clones that have expanded.

-,TRBJ1-5,-,TRBV19,TGTGCCAGTAGTGCCCACAGGGAAGATAGCCCCCAGCATTTT,CASSAHREDSPQHF
-,TRBJ2-1,-,TRBV5-5,TGTGCCAGCACTCATTCAGGGGTTCATGAGCAGTTCTTC,CASTHSGVHEQFF
-,TRBJ2-3,-,TRBV4-1,TGCGCCAGCAGCCCCGGGGCCAATGCCCCCACAGATACGCAGTATTTT,CASSPGANAPTDTQYF
-,TRBJ2-1,-,TRBV30,TGTGCCTGGAGTGTCGTCGAGAGCTCCTACAATGAGCAGTTCTTC,CAWSVVESSYNEQFF
TRBD1,TRBJ1-2,-,TRBV15,TGTGCCACCAGCAGGGACAGGCAAGTTGGTGGCTACACCTTC,CATSRDRQVGGYTF
-,TRBJ1-5,-,TRBV5-1,TGCGCCAGCAGCCGGGAGGGCGGTAGAGGCAATCAGCCCCAGCATTTT,CASSREGGRGNQPQHF
-,TRBJ1-6,once,TRBV20-1,TGCAGTGCTAGTGGCATGAGGGGCTCCTATAATTCACCCCTCCACTTT,CSASGMRGSYNSPLHF
-,TRBJ2-7,-,TRBV10-3,TGTGCCATCAGCCCCAGACTCTCTACCTCTTACGAGCAGTACTTC,CAISPRLSTSYEQYF
TRBD2,TRBJ2-7,-,TRBV9,TGTGCCAGCAGCGTAGGACGGGCGGGAGCCTACGAGCAGTACTTC,CASSVGRAGAYEQYF
-,TRBJ1-2,-,TRBV5-5,TGTGCCAGCAGCTTTACCGGGGTTTCATATGGCTACACCTTC,CASSFTGVSYGYTF
-,TRBJ1-5,-,TRBV6-2/TRBV6-3,TGTGCCAGCAGCAAGGGCTGGAATCAGCCCCAGCATTTT,CASSKGWNQPQHF
-,TRBJ2-1,-,TRBV12-3/TRBV12-4,TGTGCCAGCAGTTTACAGTCTGGCCATGAGCAGTTCTTC,CASSLQSGHEQFF
TRBD1,TRBJ2-7,-,TRBV14,TGTGCCAGCAGCCAAAGGGGACAGAAAGTTTACGAGCAGTACTTC,CASSQRGQKVYEQYF
-,TRBJ2-2,-,TRBV5-1,TGCGCCAGCAGCTTGACAGCACGCACTCCTACCGGGGAGCTGTTTTTT,CASSLTARTPTGELFF
-,TRBJ2-7,-,TRBV14,TGTGCCAGCAGCCACGACCAGGACTACGAGCAGTACTTC,CASSHDQDYEQYF
-,TRBJ2-2,few,TRBV2,TGTGCCAGCAGTCCCCAGGGTCTCCGTAGGACCGGGGAGCTGTTTTTT,CASSPQGLRRTGELFF
TRBD2,TRBJ2-1,once,TRBV2,TGTGCCAGCAGTGAACTAGCGGGAACCTACAATGAGCAGTTCTTC,CASSELAGTYNEQFF
-,TRBJ2-2,-,TRBV11-2,TGTGCCAGCAGCGCCACAGGGACCGGGGAGCTGTTTTTT,CASSATGTGELFF
TRBD1,TRBJ1-5,few,TRBV18,TGTGCCAGCTCGGGGGGGACAGGGGGCACTCAGCCCCAGCATTTT,CASSGGTGGTQPQHF
TRBD1,TRBJ2-2,-,TRBV3-1/TRBV3-2,TGTGCCAGCAGTGATCCGGGACAGGGATTCACCGGGGAGCTGTTTTTT,CASSDPGQGFTGELFF
-,TRBJ1-1,-,TRBV2,TGTGCCAGCAGCGGTGCGCCTAACGGCCAGGAAATGAACACTGAAGCTTTCTTT,CASSGAPNGQEMNTEAFF
-,TRBJ1-1,-,TRBV15,TGTGCCACCAGCAGAGATATCCAGGCTGGAACTGAAGCTTTCTTT,CATSRDIQAGTEAFF
-,TRBJ1-1,-,TRBV12-3/TRBV12-4,TGTGCCAGCAGTTTATCTGGCCCCACTGAAGCTTTCTTT,CASSLSGPTEAFF
TRBD2,TRBJ2-1,-,TRBV5-4,TGTGCCAGCAGCTCCGGGACTAGCAATGAGCAGTTCTTC,CASSSGTSNEQFF
-,TRBJ1-6,-,TRBV18,TGTGCCAGCTCACCTTCACAGGGAGAGATATCACCCCTCCACTTT,CASSPSQGEISPLHF
-,TRBJ2-2,-,TRBV2,TGTGCCAGCAGTGAAGGTGGAGGCCTAAACACCGGGGAGCTGTTTTTT,CASSEGGGLNTGELFF
-,TRBJ1-5,-,TRBV29-1,TGCAGCGCCAGAGAGGGTCCTTCCCAGCATTTT,CSAREGPSQHF
TRBD2,TRBJ2-4,once,TRBV29-1,TGCAGCGTTGAAGCTCAGGGAGGGGACATTCAGTACTTC,CSVEAQGGDIQYF
TRBD1,TRBJ1-6,-,TRBV28,TGTGCCAGCAGTTTGCCGGGACAGAGTAATTCACCCCTCCACTTT,CASSLPGQSNSPLHF
TRBD1,TRBJ2-5,-,TRBV7-6,TGTGCCAGCAGACAAGACAGGGTCCAAGAGACCCAGTACTTC,CASRQDRVQETQYF